These 31 T cell receptor beta chains share one sample of origin, sequenced in a study of shared clonotypes between healthy human individuals. Using immunoSEQ multiplex PCR, the repertoire was profiled, and TCRdb retains in-frame clones only, with some absent. The sample shows some 2,000,000 clones, around 96% of them seen only once. Naive CD8 cells lacked CD45RO, underwent positive selection for CCR7 and left out terminally differentiated effector memory CD45RA+ cells. Sequenced sample: naive CD8+ T cells sorted from blood. The receptors here all came from a man younger than 35 in good health.

The chain is built from TRBV5-4 and TRBJ2-1; 7 nucleotides match TRBD2. The CDR3 spans 13 residues. CDR1 is SGHNT, CDR2 YYREEE, per germline (reference sequence). V lost 4 bases and J lost 8; bases outside the gene matches: 6. This CDR3 reads CASSGTINDEQFF. CDR3 bases: TGTGCCAGCAGCGGGACTATTAACGATGAGCAGTTCTTC.

This sequence joins TRBV30 and TRBJ2-1; 10 positions agree with TRBD2. The trim removed 8 bases at V and 7 bases at J, leaving 11 bases unmatched. CDR1 GTSNPN and CDR2 SVGIG come from the germline V gene (reference sequence). The CDR3 loop spans 14 amino acids. DNA of the CDR3: TGTGCCCTGGATCCTAGCGGGAGTAATAATGAGCAGTTCTTC. It is translated as CALDPSGSNNEQFF.

The chain links TRBV10-1 to TRBJ2-3; unclear D gene. Per germline, CDR1 WNHNN and CDR2 SYGVQD (reference sequence). This CDR3 has 14 residues. With 3 bases removed from V and 2 bases from J, the gap between germline ends came to 9 bases. The CDR3 region is CASSDTLSTDTQYF. The DNA for the CDR3 is TGCGCCAGCAGTGATACCCTATCCACAGATACGCAGTATTTT.

The genes are TRBV6-5 and TRBJ1-1; the D gene is possibly TRBD1 (6 bases). Trimming removed 8 bases from V and 2 bases from J, with 18 bases in between. This CDR3 contains 15 residues. The germline CDR1 and CDR2 sequences are MNHEY and SVGAGI. The CDR3: CASLGDISLNTEAFF. For the CDR3, the DNA is TGTGCCAGCCTAGGGGACATCAGCCTAAACACTGAAGCTTTCTTT.

This sequence joins TRBV2 and TRBJ1-5, with 7 bases aligning to TRBD1. From germline, CDR1 is SNHLY and CDR2 FYNNEI. J lost 1 base, V lost 6 bases, and 6 bases had no gene match. CDR3 size: 15 residues. Written as DNA, the CDR3 is TGTGCCAGCAGCCTCGGGGGACAGAGCAATCAGCCCCAGCATTTT. It yields the protein CASSLGGQSNQPQHF.

This clone was seen once. CDR3 region: CASSLTGSKDTEAFF. As DNA, the CDR3 is TGTGCCAGCAGCTTAACAGGTTCGAAGGACACTGAAGCTTTCTTT. The chain employs TRBV7-9 and TRBJ1-1, with a weak D call TRBD1 (5 bases). This CDR3 is 15 amino acids long. CDR1 is SEHNR, CDR2 FQNEAQ, per germline (reference sequence). The V and J ends lost 2 bases and 3 bases respectively, with 13 bases between them.

This clone was observed a few times. This chain links TRBV6-1 with TRBJ1-6; the D is unclear. The CDR3 is 12 amino acids. Deletions cut 7 bases from V and 7 bases from J, with 8 bases between. Germline CDR1 MNHNS, CDR2 SASEGT. CDR3 region: CASTLGNSPLHF. CDR3 bases: TGTGCCAGCACCCTAGGGAATTCACCCCTCCACTTT.

The J gene is TRBJ2-7, the V gene TRBV9, with 8 bases matching TRBD2. Per germline, CDR1 SGDLS and CDR2 YYNGEE. V lost 7 bases and J lost 4; bases outside the gene matches: 13. The CDR3 is 15 amino acids. CDR3: CASGGGSGIQYEQYF. CDR3 DNA sequence: TGTGCCAGCGGTGGGGGTAGCGGGATCCAATACGAGCAGTACTTC.

In nucleotides, the CDR3 is TGTGCCAGCAGCTTGGCTCAGTCCACCTACGAGCAGTACTTC. Translation gives CASSLAQSTYEQYF. The V gene is TRBV5-6, the J gene TRBJ2-7; D is undetermined. From germline, CDR1 is SGHDT and CDR2 YYEEEE. CDR3 size: 14 residues. Trimming stripped 0 bases from V and 2 bases from J, with 9 bases between.

The chain joins TRBV19 to TRBJ2-1; D possibly corresponds to TRBD2 (6 bases). CDR1 and CDR2 from the germline V gene are LNHDA and SQIVND (reference sequence). This CDR3 comprises 15 residues. The V end lost 6 bases, the J end lost 2 bases, and 14 bases lay between the germline ends. The CDR3 loop is CASRESGWAYNEQFF. The CDR3 coding sequence is TGTGCCAGTAGAGAGAGCGGGTGGGCCTACAATGAGCAGTTCTTC. Filled out from reference TRBV19 and TRBJ2-1, the complete variable domain reads DGGITQSPKYLFRKEGQNVTLSCEQNLNHDAMYWYRQDPGQGLRLIYYSQIVNDFQKGDIAEGYSVSREKKESFPLTVTSAQKNPTAFYLCASRESGWAYNEQFFGPGTRLTVL.

This clone was detected only once. The rearrangement links TRBV28 to TRBJ1-4, with TRBD1 as a possible D gene (6 bases). The CDR3 loop spans 16 amino acids. The ends were cut back, 5 bases at V and 4 bases at J, with 17 bases in the middle. In germline, CDR1 is MDHEN, CDR2 SYDVKM. Here the CDR3 DNA reads TGTGCCAGCAGTCCCAACGGGTTAGGGGGTAATGAAAAACTGTTTTTT. Translating gives CASSPNGLGGNEKLFF.

The genes are TRBV4-1 and TRBJ2-3; D may be TRBD2 (6 bases). V dropped 2 bases and J dropped 0 bases, with 9 bases sitting between them. Germline CDR1 reads MGHRA; CDR2 reads YSYEKL. CDR3 length: 15 residues. The DNA for the CDR3 is TGCGCCAGCAGCCAACTAGCGTCTAGCACAGATACGCAGTATTTT. Protein sequence: CASSQLASSTDTQYF.

The V call is TRBV10-2, the J call TRBJ1-2; perhaps TRBD1 as D (6 bases). Germline values: CDR1 WSHSY, CDR2 SAAADI. V lost 0 bases and J lost 7, with 15 bases in between. This CDR3 has 15 residues. This CDR3 reads CASSESGGPLPGYTF. The CDR3 DNA sequence: TGCGCCAGCAGTGAGTCGGGGGGGCCTTTACCTGGCTACACCTTC.

The chain combines TRBV5-6 with TRBJ1-6; 8 bases agree with TRBD1. Losses at the gene ends were 3 bases for V and 4 bases for J; bases not matched to a gene: 12. This CDR3 is 18 amino acids long. Looked up from germline, CDR1 is SGHDT and CDR2 is YYEEEE. The CDR3 region is CASSWGASGGIYNSPLHF. The CDR3 nucleotides are TGTGCCAGCAGCTGGGGTGCGTCAGGGGGCATTTATAATTCACCCCTCCACTTT. The variable domain in full, with the rest retrieved from reference TRBV5-6 and TRBJ1-6, is DAGVTQSPTHLIKTRGQQVTLRCSPKSGHDTVSWYQQALGQGPQFIFQYYEEEERQRGNFPDRFSGHQFPNYSSELNVNALLLGDSALYLCASSWGASGGIYNSPLHFGNGTRLTVT.

J is TRBJ2-7 and V is TRBV5-4; D might be TRBD2 (6 bases). V was clipped by 0 bases and J by 0 bases, with 10 bases between them. The germline gives CDR1 SGHNT, CDR2 YYREEE (reference sequence). The CDR3 is 15 amino acids. The chain's CDR3 is CASSLGSGLSYEQYF. CDR3 DNA: TGTGCCAGCAGCTTGGGTAGCGGCCTCTCCTACGAGCAGTACTTC.

V gene TRBV13 combines with J gene TRBJ2-7; 10 bases agree with TRBD2. The trim removed 4 bases at V and 2 bases at J, leaving 5 bases unmatched. Germline assignment: CDR1 PRHDT and CDR2 FYEKMQ (reference sequence). This CDR3 has 15 residues. CDR3 loop: CASSSPLAGAYEQYF. CDR3 DNA sequence: TGTGCCAGCAGCTCGCCCCTAGCGGGAGCCTACGAGCAGTACTTC.

This rearrangement joins TRBV27 to TRBJ1-5; D unclear. Per the germline V gene, CDR1 is MNHEY and CDR2 is SMNVEV (reference sequence). V lost 1 base and J lost 3, with 10 bases in between. CDR3 length equals 15 residues. CDR3 DNA sequence: TGTGCCAGCAGTTTATGGTCGACGGACAATCAGCCCCAGCATTTT. This translates into CASSLWSTDNQPQHF.

This clone has only one observation. V is TRBV11-2 and J is TRBJ1-5; D call uncertain. Trimming took off 4 bases at V and 0 bases at J, with 10 bases between the two ends. This CDR3 has 15 residues. Germline CDR1 is SGHAT and CDR2 is FQNNGV. CDR3 DNA sequence: TGTGCCAGCAGCTACAGTCCTGATAGCAATCAGCCCCAGCATTTT. It translates to CASSYSPDSNQPQHF. Supplemented by reference TRBV11-2 and TRBJ1-5, the full variable domain reads EAGVAQSPRYKIIEKRQSVAFWCNPISGHATLYWYQQILGQGPKLLIQFQNNGVVDDSQLPKDRFSAERLKGVDSTLKIQPAKLEDSAVYLCASSYSPDSNQPQHFGDGTRLSIL.

This clone was observed a single time. The chain combines TRBV2 with TRBJ2-1, with 10 bases identical to TRBD2. CDR3 size: 14 residues. Losses at the gene ends were 8 bases for V and 7 bases for J; bases not matched to a gene: 8. The germline V gene has CDR1 SNHLY and CDR2 FYNNEI. The CDR3 sequence: CASRAAGGSNEQFF. The CDR3 DNA sequence: TGTGCCAGCCGCGCAGCGGGAGGGTCGAATGAGCAGTTCTTC.

The chain couples TRBV4-1 to TRBJ1-3; D unresolved. This CDR3 is built from 15 residues. V was cut by 4 bases and J by 2 bases, with 12 bases left in between. Germline V gene sequence: CDR1 MGHRA, CDR2 YSYEKL. The CDR3 protein is CASSPASSAGNTIYF. Written as DNA, the CDR3 is TGCGCCAGCAGCCCAGCCTCGTCCGCTGGAAACACCATATATTTT.

The V call is TRBV5-1, the J call TRBJ2-5; 11 bases align to TRBD2. The CDR3 length is 19 residues. The V and J ends lost 0 bases and 0 bases, in that order; junction bases with no gene match: 10. CDR1 is SGHRS and CDR2 is YFSETQ in the germline V gene. The CDR3 sequence is CASSLAGTSGVKYQETQYF. The CDR3 DNA follows: TGCGCCAGCAGCTTGGCCGGGACTAGCGGAGTTAAGTACCAAGAGACCCAGTACTTC. Variable domain in full (rest from reference TRBV5-1 and TRBJ2-5): KAGVTQTPRYLIKTRGQQVTLSCSPISGHRSVSWYQQTPGQGLQFLFEYFSETQRNKGNFPGRFSGRQFSNSRSEMNVSTLELGDSALYLCASSLAGTSGVKYQETQYFGPGTRLLVL.

As to this clone: The same CDR3 arises from other DNA sequences in this sample as well. V usage is TRBV28 and J usage is TRBJ2-5; 8 bases map to TRBD2. The CDR3 consists of 14 residues. V dropped 3 bases and J dropped 5; count of bases not matched to a gene: 5. Germline CDR1 is MDHEN and CDR2 is SYDVKM. The CDR3 reads CASSFRGGVETQYF. The CDR3 bases are TGTGCCAGCAGTTTCCGGGGGGGCGTGGAGACCCAGTACTTC.

This clone was recorded once. The rearrangement joins TRBV10-2 to TRBJ2-1, with 8 bases that match TRBD2. This CDR3 has 14 residues. V shed 7 bases, J shed 8 bases, and the junction held 10 bases outside the gene matches. Germline lookup yields CDR1 WSHSY and CDR2 SAAADI. The chain's CDR3 is CASTVAGPFDEQFF. In nucleotides, the CDR3 is TGCGCCAGCACTGTAGCGGGACCCTTCGATGAGCAGTTCTTC.

The chain uses TRBV5-1 and TRBJ2-3, with TRBD2 matching over 12 bases. The V and J ends lost 4 bases and 0 bases, in that order; junction bases with no gene match: 9. Germline V lookup: CDR1 SGHRS, CDR2 YFSETQ. CDR3 length equals 18 residues. The CDR3 coding sequence is TGCGCCAGCAGCCCAAGGACTAGCGGGATAGCTAGCACAGATACGCAGTATTTT. Amino acids: CASSPRTSGIASTDTQYF.

As to this clone: The same CDR3 arises from other DNA sequences in this sample as well. The chain joins TRBV27 to TRBJ2-3, with a weak D call TRBD2 (6 bases). The CDR3 has 15 amino acids. The germline CDR1 and CDR2 sequences are MNHEY and SMNVEV (reference sequence). V lost 5 bases and J 3 bases, leaving 15 bases between the germline ends. CDR3 loop: CASSPGGAGTDTQYF. In DNA, the CDR3 is TGTGCCAGCAGTCCAGGAGGTGCGGGAACAGATACGCAGTATTTT.

This chain joins TRBV4-1 and TRBJ2-7; D might be TRBD1 (5 bases). Germline CDR1 reads MGHRA; CDR2 reads YSYEKL. Trimming cost V 4 bases and J 3 bases, with 16 bases left between them. The CDR3 is made up of 15 amino acids. For the CDR3, the DNA is TGCGCCAGCAGCCCCCGGCAGGGAATAAACTACGAGCAGTACTTC. It encodes CASSPRQGINYEQYF.

The genes are TRBV4-3 and TRBJ2-7, with 10 bases matching TRBD1. This CDR3 is 16 amino acids long. J lost 2 bases, V lost 0 bases, and 4 bases had no gene match. Germline V lookup: CDR1 LGHNA, CDR2 YSLEER. DNA of the CDR3: TGCGCCAGCAGCCAAGAGGTGGGGACAGGGGCCTACGAGCAGTACTTC. Residues: CASSQEVGTGAYEQYF.

This chain joins TRBV19 and TRBJ1-6; 10 nucleotides match TRBD1. Per the germline V gene, CDR1 is LNHDA and CDR2 is SQIVND (reference sequence). This CDR3 is built from 18 residues. Trimming cost V 8 bases and J 0 bases; bases outside gene matches: 10. CDR3 sequence reads: CASSGTGALSSYNSPLHF. The CDR3 DNA is TGTGCCAGTTCCGGGACAGGGGCGTTAAGCTCCTATAATTCACCCCTCCACTTT.

The sample holds one count of this clone. Other DNA variants within this sample encode the same CDR3. The CDR3 loop reads CASSYTGNEQFF. The CDR3 DNA follows: TGTGCCAGCAGTTACACCGGCAATGAGCAGTTCTTC. The chain carries TRBV6-5 and TRBJ2-1; no definite D call. The V end lost 2 bases, the J end lost 6 bases, and 5 bases lay between the germline ends. Germline loops: CDR1 MNHEY, CDR2 SVGAGI. The CDR3 length is 12 residues.

The chain employs TRBV5-1 and TRBJ2-7; 9 bases line up with TRBD1. This CDR3 has 14 amino acids. Per the germline V gene, CDR1 is SGHRS and CDR2 is YFSETQ. The J segment lost 3 bases and the V segment lost 1 base, leaving 2 bases of the junction unmatched. Written as DNA, the CDR3 is TGCGCCAGCAGCTTGTTGGGACAGGGCTACGAGCAGTACTTC. This encodes CASSLLGQGYEQYF.

The chain recombines TRBV27 with TRBJ2-7, with 11 bases aligning to TRBD1. The CDR3 runs 16 residues. CDR1 and CDR2 (germline): MNHEY, SMNVEV (reference sequence). V gave up 1 base and J gave up 5 bases; unmatched junction bases: 7. CDR3 sequence: CASSLLPRDRGNEQYF. CDR3 nucleotide sequence: TGTGCCAGCAGTTTATTACCCCGGGACAGGGGGAACGAGCAGTACTTC.